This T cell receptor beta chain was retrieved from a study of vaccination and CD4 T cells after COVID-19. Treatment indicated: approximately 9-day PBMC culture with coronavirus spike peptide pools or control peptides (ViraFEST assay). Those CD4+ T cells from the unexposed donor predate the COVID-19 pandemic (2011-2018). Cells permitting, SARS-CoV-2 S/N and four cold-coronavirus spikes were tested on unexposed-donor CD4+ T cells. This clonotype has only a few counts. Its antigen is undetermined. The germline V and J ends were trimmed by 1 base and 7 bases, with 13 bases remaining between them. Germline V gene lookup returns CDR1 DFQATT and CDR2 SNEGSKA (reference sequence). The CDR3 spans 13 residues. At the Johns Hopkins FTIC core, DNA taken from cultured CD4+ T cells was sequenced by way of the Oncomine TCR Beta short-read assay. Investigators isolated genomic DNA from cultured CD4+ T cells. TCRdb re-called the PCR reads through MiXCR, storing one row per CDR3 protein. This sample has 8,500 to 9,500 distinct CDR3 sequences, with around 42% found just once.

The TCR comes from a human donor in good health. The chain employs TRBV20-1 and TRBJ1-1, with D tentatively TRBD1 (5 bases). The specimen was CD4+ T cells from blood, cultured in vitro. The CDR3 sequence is CSARGQRQVEAFF. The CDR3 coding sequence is TGCAGTGCTAGAGGACAGCGCCAGGTTGAAGCTTTCTTT.